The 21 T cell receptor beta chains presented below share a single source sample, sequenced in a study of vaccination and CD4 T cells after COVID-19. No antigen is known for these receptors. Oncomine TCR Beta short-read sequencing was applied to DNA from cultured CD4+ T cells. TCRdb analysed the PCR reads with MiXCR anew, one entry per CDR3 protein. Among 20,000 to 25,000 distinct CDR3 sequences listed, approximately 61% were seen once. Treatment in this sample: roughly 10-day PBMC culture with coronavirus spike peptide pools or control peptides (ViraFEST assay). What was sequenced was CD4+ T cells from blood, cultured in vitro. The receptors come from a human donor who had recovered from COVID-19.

The CDR3 spells CASSFSGTDTDTQYF. As DNA, the CDR3 is TGCGCCAGCAGCTTCTCCGGGACAGACACAGATACGCAGTATTTT. J is TRBJ2-3 and V is TRBV5-1; TRBD1 aligns across 7 bases. V trimming: 2 bases; J trimming: 2 bases; junction bases outside the gene matches: 5. CDR1 SGHRS and CDR2 YFSETQ come from the germline V gene. The CDR3 consists of 15 residues. Using reference TRBV5-1 and TRBJ2-3 for the parts outside the CDR3, the full variable domain is KAGVTQTPRYLIKTRGQQVTLSCSPISGHRSVSWYQQTPGQGLQFLFEYFSETQRNKGNFPGRFSGRQFSNSRSEMNVSTLELGDSALYLCASSFSGTDTDTQYFGPGTRLTVL.

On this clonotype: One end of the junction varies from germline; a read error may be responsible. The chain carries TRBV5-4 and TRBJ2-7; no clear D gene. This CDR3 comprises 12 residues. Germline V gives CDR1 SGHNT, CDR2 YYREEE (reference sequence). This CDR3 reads CASSLDGYEQYF. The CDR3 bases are TGTGCCAGCAGTTTGGACGGCTACGAGCAGTACTTC. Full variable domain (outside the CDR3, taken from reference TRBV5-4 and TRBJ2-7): ETGVTQSPTHLIKTRGQQVTLRCSSQSGHNTVSWYQQALGQGPQFIFQYYREEENGRGNFPPRFSGLQFPNYSSELNVNALELDDSALYLCASSLDGYEQYFGPGTRLTVT.

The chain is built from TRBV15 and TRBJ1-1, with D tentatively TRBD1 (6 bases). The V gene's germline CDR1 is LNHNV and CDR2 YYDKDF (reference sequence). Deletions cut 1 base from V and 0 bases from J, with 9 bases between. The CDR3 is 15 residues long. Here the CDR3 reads CATSRAPGVNTEAFF. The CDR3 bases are TGTGCCACCAGCAGAGCTCCAGGGGTGAACACTGAAGCTTTCTTT.

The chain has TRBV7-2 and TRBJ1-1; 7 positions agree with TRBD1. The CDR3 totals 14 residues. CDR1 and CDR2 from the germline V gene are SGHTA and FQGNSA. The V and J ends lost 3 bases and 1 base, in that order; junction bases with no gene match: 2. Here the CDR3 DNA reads TGTGCCAGCAGCTTTGGGACAGCGAACACTGAAGCTTTCTTT. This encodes CASSFGTANTEAFF.

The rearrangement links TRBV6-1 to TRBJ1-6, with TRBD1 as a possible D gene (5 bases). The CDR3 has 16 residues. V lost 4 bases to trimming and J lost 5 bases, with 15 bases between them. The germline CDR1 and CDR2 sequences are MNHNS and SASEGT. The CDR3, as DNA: TGTGCCAGCAGTGCCGGCCCGGGGCCAGATAATTCACCCCTCCACTTT. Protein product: CASSAGPGPDNSPLHF.

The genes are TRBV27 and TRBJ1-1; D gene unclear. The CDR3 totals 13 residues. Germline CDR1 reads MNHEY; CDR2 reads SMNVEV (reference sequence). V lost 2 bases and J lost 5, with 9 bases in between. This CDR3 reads CASSLRSETEAFF. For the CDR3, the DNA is TGTGCCAGCAGTTTACGCTCGGAGACTGAAGCTTTCTTT.

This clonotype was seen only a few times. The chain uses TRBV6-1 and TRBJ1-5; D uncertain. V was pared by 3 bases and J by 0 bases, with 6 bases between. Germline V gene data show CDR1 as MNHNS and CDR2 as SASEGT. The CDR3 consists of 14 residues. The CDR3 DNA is TGTGCCAGCAGTGACATGTTTAGCAATCAGCCCCAGCATTTT. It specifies CASSDMFSNQPQHF.

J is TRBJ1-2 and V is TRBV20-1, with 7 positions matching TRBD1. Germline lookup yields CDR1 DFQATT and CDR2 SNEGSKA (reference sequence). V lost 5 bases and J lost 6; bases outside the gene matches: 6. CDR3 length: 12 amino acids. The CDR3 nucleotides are TGCAGTGCTGTAGGACAGGCGGATGGCTACACCTTC. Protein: CSAVGQADGYTF.

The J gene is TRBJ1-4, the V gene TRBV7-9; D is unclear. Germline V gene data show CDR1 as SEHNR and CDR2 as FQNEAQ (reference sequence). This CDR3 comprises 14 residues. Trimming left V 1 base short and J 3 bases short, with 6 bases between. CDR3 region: CASSLGSSNEKLFF. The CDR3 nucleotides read TGTGCCAGCAGCTTAGGCAGCTCTAATGAAAAACTGTTTTTT.

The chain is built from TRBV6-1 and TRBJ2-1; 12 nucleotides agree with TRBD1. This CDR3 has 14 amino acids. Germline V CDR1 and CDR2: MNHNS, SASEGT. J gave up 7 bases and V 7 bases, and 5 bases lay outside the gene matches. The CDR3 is CASNRDRGRNEQFF. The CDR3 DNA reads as TGTGCCAGCAATCGGGACAGGGGGCGTAATGAGCAGTTCTTC.

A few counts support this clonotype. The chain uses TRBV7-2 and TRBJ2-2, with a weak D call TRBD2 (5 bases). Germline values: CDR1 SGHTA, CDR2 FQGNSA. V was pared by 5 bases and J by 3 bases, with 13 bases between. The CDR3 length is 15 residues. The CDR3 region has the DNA TGTGCCAGCAGCATCCCAGCGGTAGACACCGGGGAGCTGTTTTTT. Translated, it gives CASSIPAVDTGELFF.

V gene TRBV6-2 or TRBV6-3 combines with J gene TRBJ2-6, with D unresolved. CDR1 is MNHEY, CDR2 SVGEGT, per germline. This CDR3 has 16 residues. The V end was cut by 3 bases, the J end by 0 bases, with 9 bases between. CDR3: CASSYIRYSGANVLTF. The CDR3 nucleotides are TGTGCCAGCAGTTATATCAGATACTCTGGGGCCAACGTCCTGACTTTC.

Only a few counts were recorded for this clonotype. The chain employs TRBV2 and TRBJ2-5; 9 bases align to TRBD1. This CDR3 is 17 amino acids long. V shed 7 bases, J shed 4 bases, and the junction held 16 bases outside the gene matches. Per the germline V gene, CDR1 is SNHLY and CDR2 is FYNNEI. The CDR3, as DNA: TGTGCCAGCAACCCGGGACAGGGTGGGATTTGGAGAGAGACCCAGTACTTC. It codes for CASNPGQGGIWRETQYF.

CDR3 region: CASSPDTGVEGAYEQYF. The DNA of the CDR3 is TGTGCCAGTAGTCCCGACACGGGGGTAGAGGGGGCCTACGAGCAGTACTTC. This chain joins TRBV19 and TRBJ2-7; D is tentatively TRBD1 or TRBD2 (6 bases each). Germline lookup yields CDR1 LNHDA and CDR2 SQIVND (reference sequence). V was trimmed by 5 bases and J by 2 bases, leaving 22 bases between them. CDR3 length equals 17 residues.

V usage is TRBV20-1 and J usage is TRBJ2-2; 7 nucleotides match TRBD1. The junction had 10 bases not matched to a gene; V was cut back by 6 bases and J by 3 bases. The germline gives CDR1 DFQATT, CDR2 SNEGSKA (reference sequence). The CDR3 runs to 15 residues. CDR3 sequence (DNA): TGCAGTGCCCGCAAAGGGGACAGCTACACCGGGGAGCTGTTTTTT. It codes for CSARKGDSYTGELFF.

CDR3 loop: CASSPGGLDPDTQYF. CDR3 sequence (DNA): TGTGCCAGCAGCCCGGGAGGACTAGACCCAGATACGCAGTATTTT. This rearrangement joins TRBV5-4 to TRBJ2-3, with 7 bases that match TRBD2. Germline-derived CDR1 and CDR2 are SGHNT and YYREEE (reference sequence). The length of the CDR3 is 15 residues. Losses at the gene ends were 4 bases for V and 4 bases for J; bases not matched to a gene: 9.

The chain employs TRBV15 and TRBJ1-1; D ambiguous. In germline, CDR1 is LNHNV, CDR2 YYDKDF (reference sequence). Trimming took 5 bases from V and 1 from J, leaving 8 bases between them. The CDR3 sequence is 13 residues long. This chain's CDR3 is CATSWSGNTEAFF. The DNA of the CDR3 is TGTGCCACCAGCTGGTCCGGGAACACTGAAGCTTTCTTT.

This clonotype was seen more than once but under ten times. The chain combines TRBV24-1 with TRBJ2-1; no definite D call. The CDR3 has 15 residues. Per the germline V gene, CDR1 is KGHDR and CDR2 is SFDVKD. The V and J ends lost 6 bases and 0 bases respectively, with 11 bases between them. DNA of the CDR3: TGTGCCACCAGTTCCTACGGATCCTCCTACAATGAGCAGTTCTTC. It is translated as CATSSYGSSYNEQFF.

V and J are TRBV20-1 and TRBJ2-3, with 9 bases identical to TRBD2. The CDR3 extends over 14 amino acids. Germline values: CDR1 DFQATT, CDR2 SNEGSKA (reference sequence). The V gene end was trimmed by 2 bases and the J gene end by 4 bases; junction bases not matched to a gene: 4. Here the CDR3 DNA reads TGCAGTGCTAGACCGGGACTAGCTGCAGATACGCAGTATTTT. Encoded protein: CSARPGLAADTQYF.

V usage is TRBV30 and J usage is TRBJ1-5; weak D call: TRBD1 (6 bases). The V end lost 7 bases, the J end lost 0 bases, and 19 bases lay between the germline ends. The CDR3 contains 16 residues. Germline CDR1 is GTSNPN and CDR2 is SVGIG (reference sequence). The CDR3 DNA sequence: TGTGCCTCTGCCACCGGGACACCTTATAGCAATCAGCCCCAGCATTTT. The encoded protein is CASATGTPYSNQPQHF.

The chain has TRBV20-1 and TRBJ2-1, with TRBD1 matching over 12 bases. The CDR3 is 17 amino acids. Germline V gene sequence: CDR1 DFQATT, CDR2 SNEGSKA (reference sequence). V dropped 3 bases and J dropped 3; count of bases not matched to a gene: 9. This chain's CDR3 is CSARRLGTGGVYNEQFF. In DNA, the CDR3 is TGCAGTGCTAGGAGATTGGGGACAGGGGGCGTCTACAATGAGCAGTTCTTC.